This record looks at one T cell receptor beta chain sequence and its context. A single base separates this from a much larger clone, so it may be a read error. This sample was taken from a study of T cells in Graves' hyperthyroidism and ophthalmopathy. The investigators amplified TCR beta CDR3 regions from RNA transcripts. TCR CDR3 regions were first amplified by RT-PCR with HTBI primers. TCRdb itself ran the multiplex PCR reads through MiXCR, one entry per CDR3 protein. This sample carries a few hundred thousand distinct CDR3 sequences, about a sixth of them seen once, and the ten largest clones take under 3.5%. The CDR3 extends over 15 amino acids. Germline V lookup: CDR1 SGHTA, CDR2 FQGNSA. V was pared by 5 bases and J by 5 bases, with 18 bases between.

This rearrangement joins TRBV7-2 to TRBJ2-5, with D perhaps matching TRBD1 or TRBD2 (6 bases each). The receptor comes from a woman between 40 and 50 years old with Graves' ophthalmopathy. Source material: blood. CDR3 sequence: CASSRPDGGGETQYF. CDR3 DNA sequence: TGTGCCAGCAGCCGCCCGGACGGGGGCGGGGAGACCCAGTACTTC. Combining the CDR3 with reference TRBV7-2 and TRBJ2-5 gives the whole variable domain GAGVSQSPSNKVTEKGKDVELRCDPISGHTALYWYRQSLGQGLEFLIYFQGNSAPDKSGLPSDRFSAERTGGSVSTLTIQRTQQEDSAVYLCASSRPDGGGETQYFGPGTRLLVL.